The present T cell receptor beta chain was sequenced within a study of long-term antiretroviral therapy in people with HIV. Study-level points and caveats: Compared with controls, HIV repertoires showed narrower CDR3 length ranges.

There were roughly 0.9-10 million cryopreserved PBMC in the samples before DNA extraction. The assay used was immunoSEQ (version v3.0), run at survey level. TCRdb's copy holds only in-frame clones and misses some; the assay was immunoSEQ multiplex PCR. The table has tens of thousands of clones, around four fifths seen once. Turning to this clone: Its antigen is undetermined.

Per the germline V gene, CDR1 is SGHKS and CDR2 is YYEKEE (reference sequence). J was trimmed by 7 bases and V by 0 bases; bases with no gene match: 4. The CDR3 runs 14 residues. The sequence was obtained from a middle-aged man with HIV. The sample here was unsorted PBMCs, taken 1.6 years after starting antiretroviral therapy. This chain uses TRBV5-5 with TRBJ1-5; 7 positions match TRBD1. CDR3 nucleotides: TGTGCCAGCAGCTTGGAAGGGGGCGGGCAGCCCCAGCATTTT. This sequence encodes CASSLEGGGQPQHF. The full variable domain, completed using reference TRBV5-5 and TRBJ1-5, is DAGVTQSPTHLIKTRGQQVTLRCSPISGHKSVSWYQQVLGQGPQFIFQYYEKEERGRGNFPDRFSARQFPNYSSELNVNALLLGDSALYLCASSLEGGGQPQHFGDGTRLSIL.